This entry features one T cell receptor beta chain sequence. The entry originates in a study of blood T cell repertoires in COVID-19. CDR3 size: 13 residues. The V gene end was trimmed by 7 bases and the J gene end by 5 bases; junction bases not matched to a gene: 10. Germline V CDR1 and CDR2: GTSNPN, SVGIG (reference sequence). Assay: immunoSEQ multiplex PCR; the TCRdb copy retains only in-frame clones and omits some. Here the sample spans about 110,000 clones, roughly 85% being singletons. The chain links TRBV30 to TRBJ1-2, with 7 positions matching TRBD1. This sequence originates from a woman aged 60-75 years with acute or convalescent COVID-19. Sequencing input: peripheral blood. CDR3 in DNA: TGTGCCTACCTAGGGGACAGAGCGTATGGCTACACCTTC. This translates into CAYLGDRAYGYTF.